These T cell receptor beta chains were read from a single sample in a study of CD8+CD57+ T cells in acquired aplastic anemia. TCRdb called the reads again in MiXCR, with one record for every CDR3 protein. This table has over 150,000 distinct CDR3 sequences, about two thirds appearing once. Sequencing input: sorted CD4+, CD8+, or CD8+CD57+ T cells (not recorded which) from PBMCs. The receptors stem from a human donor with aplastic anemia. The CDR3 runs from the conserved cysteine through the conserved F or W. A D gene is named only where the DNA matches it firmly. Size is omitted from some rows. Given values are once, few, many or a class for expanded clones.

V gene: TRBV7-9
J gene: TRBJ2-7
D gene: NA
clone size: NA
CDR3 protein: CASSLEESEQYF
CDR3 DNA: TGTGCCAGCAGCTTAGAGGAGTCCGAGCAGTACTTC

V gene: TRBV20-1
J gene: TRBJ2-7
D gene: NA
clone size: medium-sized
CDR3 protein: CSARANSDYEQYF
CDR3 DNA: TGCAGTGCTAGAGCCAACAGCGACTACGAGCAGTACTTC

V gene: TRBV19
J gene: TRBJ2-5
D gene: TRBD1
clone size: once
CDR3 protein: CASSIVAGGYQETQYF
CDR3 DNA: TGTGCCAGTAGTATAGTGGCAGGGGGTTATCAAGAGACCCAGTACTTC

V gene: TRBV15
J gene: TRBJ2-7
D gene: TRBD2
clone size: NA
CDR3 protein: CATSIAGTTYEQYF
CDR3 DNA: TGTGCCACCAGCATCGCCGGGACTACCTACGAGCAGTACTTC

V gene: TRBV20-1
J gene: TRBJ2-7
D gene: NA
clone size: NA
CDR3 protein: CSASSRYEQYF
CDR3 DNA: TGCAGTGCTAGTAGTCGCTACGAGCAGTACTTC

V gene: TRBV7-8
J gene: TRBJ2-7
D gene: NA
clone size: NA
CDR3 protein: CASSLGGGTFSYEQYF
CDR3 DNA: TGTGCCAGCAGCTTAGGCGGCGGGACTTTCTCCTACGAGCAGTACTTC

V gene: TRBV5-1
J gene: TRBJ2-7
D gene: NA
clone size: many
CDR3 protein: CASSDETGYEQYF
CDR3 DNA: TGCGCCAGCAGCGACGAAACGGGTTACGAGCAGTACTTC

V gene: TRBV7-2
J gene: TRBJ2-1
D gene: TRBD1
clone size: NA
CDR3 protein: CASSSRDSSYNEQFF
CDR3 DNA: TGTGCCAGCAGCTCCCGGGACAGTAGCTACAATGAGCAGTTCTTC

V gene: TRBV20-1
J gene: TRBJ2-1
D gene: TRBD1
clone size: once
CDR3 protein: CSAEDRNEQFF
CDR3 DNA: TGCAGTGCTGAGGACAGGAATGAGCAGTTCTTC

V gene: TRBV25-1
J gene: TRBJ1-6
D gene: NA
clone size: few
CDR3 protein: CASSEYHSPLHF
CDR3 DNA: TGTGCCAGCAGTGAATATCACTCACCCCTCCACTTT

V gene: TRBV7-6
J gene: TRBJ2-7
D gene: TRBD2
clone size: NA
CDR3 protein: CASSSLDALAGGLHEQYF
CDR3 DNA: TGTGCCAGCAGCTCTTTAGACGCACTAGCGGGAGGATTGCACGAGCAGTACTTC

V gene: TRBV9
J gene: TRBJ2-5
D gene: TRBD1
clone size: NA
CDR3 protein: CASSVGQGARETQYF
CDR3 DNA: TGTGCCAGCAGCGTAGGTCAGGGGGCGAGGGAGACCCAGTACTTC

V gene: TRBV12-3/TRBV12-4
J gene: TRBJ2-1
D gene: NA
clone size: many
CDR3 protein: CASRLGTPYNEQFF
CDR3 DNA: TGTGCCAGCAGGTTGGGTACGCCCTACAATGAGCAGTTCTTC

V gene: TRBV10-2
J gene: TRBJ1-6
D gene: NA
clone size: NA
CDR3 protein: CASSDFWTVLHF
CDR3 DNA: TGTGCCAGCAGTGACTTCTGGACAGTCCTCCACTTT

V gene: TRBV25-1
J gene: TRBJ2-7
D gene: NA
clone size: NA
CDR3 protein: CASGLQTYEQYF
CDR3 DNA: TGTGCCAGCGGGTTACAAACCTACGAGCAGTACTTC

V gene: TRBV10-1
J gene: TRBJ2-1
D gene: NA
clone size: NA
CDR3 protein: CASNHRLGQGSEQFF
CDR3 DNA: TGCGCCAGCAATCATCGGCTGGGGCAAGGGAGTGAGCAGTTCTTC

V gene: TRBV7-9
J gene: TRBJ1-5
D gene: NA
clone size: few
CDR3 protein: CASSPGKGLSNQPQHF
CDR3 DNA: TGTGCCAGCAGCCCCGGCAAGGGACTGAGCAATCAGCCCCAGCATTTT

V gene: TRBV5-6
J gene: TRBJ2-1
D gene: NA
clone size: NA
CDR3 protein: CASSRENEQFF
CDR3 DNA: TGTGCCAGCAGTCGGGAAAACGAGCAGTTCTTC

V gene: TRBV3-1
J gene: TRBJ1-2
D gene: NA
clone size: NA
CDR3 protein: CASSQAYGYTF
CDR3 DNA: TGTGCCAGCAGCCAGGCCTATGGCTACACCTTC

V gene: TRBV25-1
J gene: TRBJ2-1
D gene: TRBD2
clone size: NA
CDR3 protein: CASSVGSGAYNEQFF
CDR3 DNA: TGTGCCAGCAGTGTGGGGAGCGGGGCATACAATGAGCAGTTCTTC

V gene: TRBV2
J gene: TRBJ1-5
D gene: NA
clone size: NA
CDR3 protein: CASTPGGRSRPQHF
CDR3 DNA: TGTGCCAGCACTCCGGGCGGGCGGAGTCGGCCCCAGCATTTT

V gene: TRBV4-3
J gene: TRBJ1-3
D gene: NA
clone size: NA
CDR3 protein: CASSLQRSTGNTIYF
CDR3 DNA: TGCGCCAGCAGCCTTCAAAGGAGCACTGGAAACACCATATATTTT

V gene: TRBV25-1
J gene: TRBJ2-1
D gene: NA
clone size: NA
CDR3 protein: CASSEAGFAYNEQFF
CDR3 DNA: TGTGCCAGCAGTGAAGCGGGATTTGCCTACAATGAGCAGTTCTTC

V gene: TRBV19
J gene: TRBJ2-2
D gene: TRBD2
clone size: once
CDR3 protein: CASTTLGGPITGELFF
CDR3 DNA: TGTGCCAGCACCACTCTGGGAGGGCCAATCACCGGGGAGCTGTTTTTT

V gene: TRBV7-3
J gene: TRBJ1-2
D gene: NA
clone size: NA
CDR3 protein: CASSLTSYGYTF
CDR3 DNA: TGTGCCAGCAGCTTAACCAGTTATGGCTACACCTTC

V gene: TRBV6-4
J gene: TRBJ2-2
D gene: NA
clone size: many
CDR3 protein: CASSEGRGNTGELFF
CDR3 DNA: TGTGCCAGCAGTGAAGGCAGGGGGAACACCGGGGAGCTGTTTTTT

V gene: TRBV5-6
J gene: TRBJ1-6
D gene: TRBD1
clone size: NA
CDR3 protein: CASSLDRAGPLHF
CDR3 DNA: TGTGCCAGCAGTCTGGACAGGGCAGGACCCCTCCACTTT

V gene: TRBV5-1
J gene: TRBJ2-3
D gene: NA
clone size: NA
CDR3 protein: CASSLAQLTDTQYF
CDR3 DNA: TGCGCCAGCAGTTTGGCCCAGCTCACAGATACGCAGTATTTT

V gene: TRBV5-1
J gene: TRBJ1-3
D gene: NA
clone size: NA
CDR3 protein: CASSSNIAGRGNTIYF
CDR3 DNA: TGCGCCAGCAGCTCGAACATAGCAGGGCGTGGAAACACCATATATTTT

V gene: TRBV7-8
J gene: TRBJ1-3
D gene: NA
clone size: few
CDR3 protein: CASSLSVSGNTIYF
CDR3 DNA: TGTGCCAGCAGCTTATCTGTGTCTGGAAACACCATATATTTT

V gene: TRBV15
J gene: TRBJ1-2
D gene: TRBD1
clone size: NA
CDR3 protein: CATSRTQGALGYTF
CDR3 DNA: TGTGCCACCAGCAGGACACAGGGGGCTTTGGGCTACACCTTC

V gene: TRBV10-3
J gene: TRBJ1-1
D gene: NA
clone size: NA
CDR3 protein: CAISEEPGRVNTEAFF
CDR3 DNA: TGTGCCATCAGTGAGGAACCGGGACGGGTGAACACTGAAGCTTTCTTT

V gene: TRBV10-2
J gene: TRBJ1-2
D gene: TRBD1
clone size: few
CDR3 protein: CAILGQGRNGYTF
CDR3 DNA: TGCGCCATATTAGGACAGGGGAGGAATGGCTACACCTTC

V gene: TRBV15
J gene: TRBJ1-6
D gene: TRBD1
clone size: NA
CDR3 protein: CATSNRGSGSPLHF
CDR3 DNA: TGTGCCACCAGCAACAGGGGATCCGGGTCACCCCTCCACTTT

V gene: TRBV20-1
J gene: TRBJ2-2
D gene: NA
clone size: NA
CDR3 protein: CSARDSRGELFF
CDR3 DNA: TGCAGTGCTAGAGATTCGAGGGGGGAGCTGTTTTTT

V gene: TRBV15
J gene: TRBJ2-3
D gene: TRBD2
clone size: NA
CDR3 protein: CATSSSGSVDTQYF
CDR3 DNA: TGTGCCACCAGCAGCAGCGGGAGTGTAGATACGCAGTATTTT

V gene: TRBV20-1
J gene: TRBJ1-1
D gene: TRBD1
clone size: NA
CDR3 protein: CSARETGVLNTEAFF
CDR3 DNA: TGCAGTGCTAGAGAGACAGGGGTCCTGAACACTGAAGCTTTCTTT

V gene: TRBV10-3
J gene: TRBJ2-2
D gene: NA
clone size: NA
CDR3 protein: CAIKGTDTSNTGELFF
CDR3 DNA: TGTGCCATCAAGGGGACCGATACTTCGAACACCGGGGAGCTGTTTTTT

V gene: TRBV2
J gene: TRBJ1-1
D gene: NA
clone size: NA
CDR3 protein: CARLGRGGNTEAFF
CDR3 DNA: TGTGCCAGATTAGGCAGGGGAGGGAACACTGAAGCTTTCTTT

V gene: TRBV2
J gene: TRBJ2-1
D gene: NA
clone size: NA
CDR3 protein: CASSVFAGTDEQFF
CDR3 DNA: TGTGCCAGCAGTGTATTTGCAGGGACGGATGAGCAGTTCTTC

V gene: TRBV7-8
J gene: TRBJ2-1
D gene: TRBD2
clone size: NA
CDR3 protein: CASSRRGLDVTF
CDR3 DNA: TGTGCCAGCAGCCGGCGGGGACTAGACGTCACCTTC

V gene: TRBV20-1
J gene: TRBJ2-7
D gene: NA
clone size: NA
CDR3 protein: CSARDQGYEQYF
CDR3 DNA: TGCAGTGCTAGAGATCAGGGGTACGAGCAGTACTTC

V gene: TRBV29-1
J gene: TRBJ2-3
D gene: NA
clone size: NA
CDR3 protein: CSVFTDTQYF
CDR3 DNA: TGCAGCGTTTTCACAGATACGCAGTATTTT

V gene: TRBV20-1
J gene: TRBJ2-3
D gene: NA
clone size: NA
CDR3 protein: CSATGTVHTDTQYF
CDR3 DNA: TGCAGTGCTACCGGGACCGTGCACACAGATACGCAGTATTTT

V gene: TRBV10-3
J gene: TRBJ1-5
D gene: NA
clone size: few
CDR3 protein: CAISESSRDQPQHF
CDR3 DNA: TGTGCCATCAGTGAGTCTAGTCGTGATCAGCCCCAGCATTTT

V gene: TRBV7-6
J gene: TRBJ2-5
D gene: TRBD2
clone size: NA
CDR3 protein: CASSARGVTSGRALETQYF
CDR3 DNA: TGTGCCAGCAGCGCGAGGGGGGTAACTAGCGGGAGGGCCTTGGAGACCCAGTACTTC

V gene: TRBV14
J gene: TRBJ2-1
D gene: NA
clone size: NA
CDR3 protein: CASSLGDNEQFF
CDR3 DNA: TGTGCCAGCAGCTTAGGGGACAATGAGCAGTTCTTC

V gene: TRBV19
J gene: TRBJ1-1
D gene: NA
clone size: NA
CDR3 protein: CASSIDRGKDEAFF
CDR3 DNA: TGTGCCAGTAGTATAGATCGAGGGAAGGATGAAGCTTTCTTT

V gene: TRBV5-5
J gene: TRBJ1-2
D gene: TRBD1
clone size: few
CDR3 protein: CSVGDRANGYTF
CDR3 DNA: TGCAGCGTGGGGGACAGAGCAAATGGCTACACCTTC

V gene: TRBV11-2
J gene: TRBJ1-2
D gene: NA
clone size: few
CDR3 protein: CASSLDAQIYGYTF
CDR3 DNA: TGTGCCAGCAGCTTAGACGCACAGATCTATGGCTACACCTTC

V gene: TRBV7-6
J gene: TRBJ2-5
D gene: TRBD1
clone size: NA
CDR3 protein: CASTLSPTGKRGTQYF
CDR3 DNA: TGTGCCAGCACGCTGTCTCCGACAGGGAAAAGGGGGACCCAGTACTTC